The rows below give T cell receptor beta chains drawn from one sample of a study of T-cell memory formation after mild COVID-19. One entry per CDR3 protein, called by TCRdb with MiXCR from the 5' RACE reads. The table includes 150,000 to 200,000 distinct CDR3 sequences, around 21% detected once. Sequencing was carried out using PBMCs or a T cell subset sorted from them (not recorded which). These receptors all stem from an adult woman who had mild COVID-19 (a few samples of this study predate the infection). Cell type and time point are not known. Each CDR3 is given with its conserved first and last residue. Each record gives: clone size, D gene, J gene, V gene, CDR3 protein, CDR3 DNA. A D gene is named only where the DNA matches it firmly. The size entry is marked missing in some rows and otherwise reads once, few, many or a size class.

>.|.|TRBJ2-7|TRBV7-2
CASSLGGALYEQYF
TGTGCCAGCAGCTTAGGCGGGGCCCTCTACGAGCAGTACTTC
>few|.|TRBJ2-1|TRBV6-2/TRBV6-3
CASSSSSAYNEQFF
TGTGCCAGCAGTTCGTCTAGCGCCTACAATGAGCAGTTCTTC
>once|TRBD1|TRBJ1-1|TRBV12-3/TRBV12-4
CASSFNRGGTEAFF
TGTGCCAGCAGTTTTAACAGGGGAGGCACTGAAGCTTTCTTT
>many|.|TRBJ2-7|TRBV5-5
CASSLTSSYEQYF
TGTGCCAGCAGCTTGACTAGTAGCTACGAGCAGTACTTC
>.|TRBD1|TRBJ2-7|TRBV6-1
CASSEWGRTGNYEQYF
TGTGCCAGCAGTGAATGGGGGAGGACAGGGAACTACGAGCAGTACTTC
>few|TRBD2|TRBJ2-2|TRBV6-2/TRBV6-3
CASSIRTSGNTGELFF
TGTGCCAGCAGCATAAGGACTAGCGGGAACACCGGGGAGCTGTTTTTT
>.|.|TRBJ1-5|TRBV7-6
CASSLGEGGSNQPQHF
TGTGCCAGCAGCTTAGGGGAGGGAGGGAGCAATCAGCCCCAGCATTTT
>.|.|TRBJ2-3|TRBV11-3
CASSLGPGSSDTQYF
TGTGCCAGCAGCTTAGGACCGGGATCCTCAGATACGCAGTATTTT
>few|.|TRBJ2-1|TRBV12-3/TRBV12-4
CASSTSAPRDEQFF
TGTGCCAGCAGCACCTCCGCCCCGAGGGATGAGCAGTTCTTC
>.|.|TRBJ1-3|TRBV10-3
CAISDPGAPGAGNTIYF
TGTGCCATCAGTGACCCTGGGGCCCCGGGGGCTGGAAACACCATATATTTT
>.|.|TRBJ1-2|TRBV6-5
CASSYSSSPRGYGYTF
TGTGCCAGCAGTTACTCGAGTTCGCCCCGGGGGTATGGCTACACCTTC
>few|.|TRBJ2-1|TRBV12-3/TRBV12-4
CASSPGAYNEQFF
TGTGCCAGCAGTCCCGGGGCCTACAATGAGCAGTTCTTC
>.|TRBD2|TRBJ2-3|TRBV7-9
CASSPGVAGSRTDTQYF
TGTGCCAGCAGCCCTGGGGTAGCGGGGTCTCGCACAGATACGCAGTATTTT
>few|.|TRBJ2-7|TRBV4-3
CASSLVPREYEQYF
TGCGCCAGCAGCCTGGTTCCCAGGGAATACGAGCAGTACTTC
>many|.|TRBJ2-1|TRBV7-9
CASSSDRNEQFF
TGTGCCAGCAGTTCGGACCGGAATGAGCAGTTCTTC
>.|TRBD2|TRBJ2-3|TRBV27
CASSSRLAGASTDTQYF
TGTGCCAGCAGTTCCCGACTAGCGGGGGCTAGCACAGATACGCAGTATTTT
>few|TRBD1|TRBJ1-2|TRBV4-1
CASSLNPGQFYGYTF
TGCGCCAGCAGCCTGAACCCGGGACAGTTCTATGGCTACACCTTC
>few|.|TRBJ2-3|TRBV12-3/TRBV12-4
CASSFGPPSSRTDTQYF
TGTGCCAGCAGTTTTGGACCACCTTCTTCCAGGACAGATACGCAGTATTTT
>.|.|TRBJ2-5|TRBV20-1
CSARAPVQETQYF
TGCAGTGCTAGAGCGCCGGTCCAAGAGACCCAGTACTTC
>.|TRBD1|TRBJ1-1|TRBV11-3
CASSLEGVGTGSPLTEAFF
TGTGCCAGCAGCCTAGAAGGGGTGGGGACAGGTTCCCCGCTCACTGAAGCTTTCTTT
>few|.|TRBJ2-7|TRBV7-3
CASSNGSGISYEQYF
TGTGCCAGCAGCAACGGTAGCGGAATCTCCTACGAGCAGTACTTC
>.|.|TRBJ1-1|TRBV7-9
CASSFGGYTEAFF
TGTGCCAGCAGCTTCGGAGGGTACACTGAAGCTTTCTTT
>.|.|TRBJ2-1|TRBV19
CASSIVLGGRGEQFF
TGTGCCAGTAGTATTGTTCTCGGGGGAAGGGGTGAGCAGTTCTTC
>.|TRBD1|TRBJ2-5|TRBV15
CATSRTAGTGEQETQYF
TGTGCCACCAGCAGGACTGCCGGGACAGGAGAGCAAGAGACCCAGTACTTC
>few|TRBD2|TRBJ2-7|TRBV7-2
CASSLPGTSRDEQYF
TGTGCCAGCAGCTTACCCGGGACTAGTCGCGACGAGCAGTACTTC
>.|.|TRBJ2-5|TRBV12-3/TRBV12-4
CASSDGYQETQYF
TGTGCCAGCAGTGACGGTTACCAAGAGACCCAGTACTTC